One and the same sample provided the 5 T cell receptor beta chains below, sequenced in a study of shared clonotypes between healthy human individuals. The method was immunoSEQ multiplex PCR; TCRdb's version includes in-frame clones alone and lacks a portion of them. The data hold around 1 million clones, with 76% observed a single time. Sequencing was performed on memory CD4+ T cells sorted from blood. Subset defined: CD45RA-negative fraction. The receptors were gathered from a man younger than 35 in good health.

The V call is TRBV9, the J call TRBJ2-7; 7 bases line up with TRBD2. Germline values: CDR1 SGDLS, CDR2 YYNGEE. CDR3 length equals 14 residues. With 3 bases clipped from V and 2 bases from J, the junction kept 5 bases outside the gene matches. DNA of the CDR3: TGTGCCAGCAGCGCGGCGCTAGCGGCCTACGAGCAGTACTTC. It translates to CASSAALAAYEQYF.

The CDR3: CASSLVPRADYEQYF. CDR3 nucleotides: TGTGCCAGCAGCTTAGTTCCTCGGGCCGACTACGAGCAGTACTTC. The chain has TRBV11-1 and TRBJ2-7; D gene ambiguous. V lost 1 base, J lost 3 bases, and 13 bases lay in between. The germline CDR1 and CDR2 sequences are SGHAT and FQDESV (reference sequence). The CDR3 length is 15 residues.

In regard to this clone: Other DNA sequences in this sample translate to the same CDR3. The chain carries TRBV27 and TRBJ1-6; 9 bases line up with TRBD1. The CDR3 is 15 residues long. Losses at the gene ends were 5 bases for V and 7 bases for J; bases not matched to a gene: 6. Germline values: CDR1 MNHEY, CDR2 SMNVEV (reference sequence). CDR3 DNA: TGTGCCAGCAGTCCGACGGACAGGGGAAATTCACCCCTCCACTTT. Translating it yields CASSPTDRGNSPLHF.

The chain uses TRBV18 and TRBJ2-6; 10 bases map to TRBD1. V was clipped by 4 bases and J by 0 bases; unmatched bases: 3. Germline CDR1 and CDR2: KGHSH and LQKENI. This CDR3 has 17 residues. The CDR3 bases are TGTGCCAGCTCACTGGGACAGGGGCACTCTGGGGCCAACGTCCTGACTTTC. Amino acids: CASSLGQGHSGANVLTF.

This clone was seen a few times. V gene TRBV5-6 combines with J gene TRBJ2-7; tentatively, D is TRBD1 (5 bases). The CDR3 sequence is 16 residues long. Germline V lookup: CDR1 SGHDT, CDR2 YYEEEE. Trimming removed 0 bases from V and 0 bases from J, with 13 bases in between. The CDR3 region has the DNA TGTGCCAGCAGCTTGGCCTGGGGCTCAAGCTCCTACGAGCAGTACTTC. Translating gives CASSLAWGSSSYEQYF. Variable domain in full (rest from reference TRBV5-6 and TRBJ2-7): DAGVTQSPTHLIKTRGQQVTLRCSPKSGHDTVSWYQQALGQGPQFIFQYYEEEERQRGNFPDRFSGHQFPNYSSELNVNALLLGDSALYLCASSLAWGSSSYEQYFGPGTRLTVT.